A single T cell receptor beta chain is shown here with its context. The CDR3 is 13 amino acids. With 2 bases removed from V and 8 bases from J, the gap between germline ends came to 10 bases. CDR1 and CDR2 (germline): SGHTA, FQGNSA. The protocol was immunoSEQ multiplex PCR, while the TCRdb copy is restricted to in-frame clones and leaves out a portion. The table has more than 50,000 clones, roughly 88% seen once. The data derive from a study of control samples from healthy donors and cancer patients. The chain joins TRBV7-2 to TRBJ2-1; D is possibly TRBD2 (6 bases). The source is a man aged 50 or older in good health. The sample was blood. In DNA form, the CDR3 reads TGTGCCAGCAGCTTAAGGCGGGAAGATGAGCAGTTCTTC. This codes for CASSLRREDEQFF.